The rows below give T cell receptor beta chains drawn from one sample of a study of T cell responses to AZD1222 COVID-19 vaccine. Produced via immunoSEQ multiplex PCR; TCRdb's table is partial and in-frame only. The data contain around 140,000 clones, around 85% of them singletons. This specimen consisted of peripheral blood, obtained on day 0 of AZD1222 vaccination. The origin of the receptors is an adult in good health. CDR3s include the opening cysteine and the closing phenylalanine or tryptophan. The D gene is left open where the match is weak. Expanded clones get a size class; other rows say once, few or many, or leave the size out.

cdr3_nt cdr3_aa j_call clone_size v_call d_call
TGTGCCAGCAGCACCCAGGCGGAGATTGGAAACACCATATATTTT CASSTQAEIGNTIYF TRBJ1-3 - TRBV7-9 -
TGTGCCAGCAGTTCCTTTCTTTCCACAAAGGAAGGGAAGACTGAAGCTTTCTTT CASSSFLSTKEGKTEAFF TRBJ1-1 - TRBV28 -
TGTGCCTGGAGTAGCGGGGCCGCCTACAATGAGCAGTTCTTC CAWSSGAAYNEQFF TRBJ2-1 - TRBV30 TRBD2
TGTGCCACTACCGGGACAGGGCAAGAGACCCAGTACTTC CATTGTGQETQYF TRBJ2-5 few TRBV24-1 TRBD1
TGTGCCAGCAGTTACGGCTCGATAGGTGAAAAACTGTTTTTT CASSYGSIGEKLFF TRBJ1-4 - TRBV6-5 -
TGTGCCACCGGGACAGGGGGCTTCGACACCGGGGAGCTGTTTTTT CATGTGGFDTGELFF TRBJ2-2 - TRBV6-5 TRBD1
TGCGCCAGCAGTGAAGCGTGGGTCACCGGGGAGCTGTTTTTT CASSEAWVTGELFF TRBJ2-2 - TRBV10-2 -
TGTGCCACCAGCAGAGATCCCTTTTACGAGCAGTACTTC CATSRDPFYEQYF TRBJ2-7 - TRBV15 -
TGCAGTGCTAGTGGGGAATCCTACAATGAGCAGTTCTTC CSASGESYNEQFF TRBJ2-1 once TRBV20-1 -
TGTGCCAGCAGCCAGCGTCAGGGCAACACTGAAGCTTTCTTT CASSQRQGNTEAFF TRBJ1-1 few TRBV3-1/TRBV3-2 -
TGTGCCAGTGGGACAGGGCGATCACCCCTCCACTTT CASGTGRSPLHF TRBJ1-6 few TRBV19 TRBD1
TGTGCCAGCAGCGGCCCCGGGGCCCCTATTTACGAGCAGTACTTC CASSGPGAPIYEQYF TRBJ2-7 - TRBV5-4 -
TGTGCCAGCAGCTTGGTTTACAATGAGCAGTTCTTC CASSLVYNEQFF TRBJ2-1 few TRBV5-4 -
TGTGCCACCAACAGGGATATGAGCAATGAGCAGTTCTTC CATNRDMSNEQFF TRBJ2-1 - TRBV2 -
TGCAGCGTCATGACAGGGTCGAGCTCCTACGAGCAGTACTTC CSVMTGSSSYEQYF TRBJ2-7 once TRBV29-1 TRBD1
TGTGCCAGCTCACCGTCGCTTATGAACACTGAAGCTTTCTTT CASSPSLMNTEAFF TRBJ1-1 - TRBV18 -
TGTGCCAGCAGCGGAGGGACTCCGCCGGGGAACACCATATATTTT CASSGGTPPGNTIYF TRBJ1-3 - TRBV2 -
TGTGCCAGCAGTCCCCCTGGAGCTTTTAGCAATCAGCCCCAGCATTTT CASSPPGAFSNQPQHF TRBJ1-5 - TRBV28 -
TGTGCCAGCAGCTCCCGACTAGCGTACTCCTACGAGCAGTACTTC CASSSRLAYSYEQYF TRBJ2-7 - TRBV7-9 TRBD2
TGTGCCAGCAGTGACTCGACAGCGGGGGGGAACATTCAGTACTTC CASSDSTAGGNIQYF TRBJ2-4 - TRBV6-4 TRBD2
TGCGCCAGCAGTTTACAGGGGGGAGATACGCAGTATTTT CASSLQGGDTQYF TRBJ2-3 few TRBV5-1 TRBD1
TGTGCCAGCAGCTTAGAGGGCGTGAACACTGAAGCTTTCTTT CASSLEGVNTEAFF TRBJ1-1 - TRBV13 -
TGTGCCAGCAGTACCCCCCGGGACTACCAAGAGACCCAGTACTTC CASSTPRDYQETQYF TRBJ2-5 - TRBV6-5 -
TGTGCCAGCAACTACAGGGCTCTCTTGAATGAGCAGTTCTTC CASNYRALLNEQFF TRBJ2-1 - TRBV6-5 -
TGCGCCAGCAGCTTGGGGACAGGGTCCCAAAACACCATATATTTT CASSLGTGSQNTIYF TRBJ1-3 - TRBV5-1 TRBD1
TGCAGCGCCCTGGGTGGAAGGGGCAGCAACACCGGGGAGCTGTTTTTT CSALGGRGSNTGELFF TRBJ2-2 few TRBV29-1 -
TGTGCCAGCCACACCCTGGACAACGAGCAGTACTTC CASHTLDNEQYF TRBJ2-7 - TRBV28 -
TGCGCCAGCAGCGCCCCGATCAGGGGAGGTGAGCAGTTCTTC CASSAPIRGGEQFF TRBJ2-1 - TRBV10-2 -
TGCGCCAGCAGCTGGCAGGGCCAATCGAACACTGAAGCTTTCTTT CASSWQGQSNTEAFF TRBJ1-1 - TRBV5-1 -
TGTGCCAGCAGCTTCCGTGTTGGGGGCTCCTACAATGAGCAGTTCTTC CASSFRVGGSYNEQFF TRBJ2-1 - TRBV5-4 -
TGCGCCAGCAGTCAATCCATCGGTGGCCAGCCCCAGCATTTT CASSQSIGGQPQHF TRBJ1-5 - TRBV23-1 -
TGTGCCAGCAGCTTCGCCGGGAAGACGCATGGCTACACCTTC CASSFAGKTHGYTF TRBJ1-2 - TRBV28 -
TGTGCCAGCAGCTTGTGGTCTTCAACTAATGAAAAACTGTTTTTT CASSLWSSTNEKLFF TRBJ1-4 - TRBV5-4 -
TGTGCCAGCAGTTTTACACCCGGGGACGAGCAGTACTTC CASSFTPGDEQYF TRBJ2-7 - TRBV6-5 -
TGTGCCAGTAGTACGGGTACCGGGGAGCTGTTTTTT CASSTGTGELFF TRBJ2-2 - TRBV19 -
TGTGCCAGCAGCTCCGCAGGGCCGGACTACTATGGCTACACCTTC CASSSAGPDYYGYTF TRBJ1-2 - TRBV5-4 -
TGCGCCAGCAGCCACTCGACAGGGCGAGACTATGGCTACACCTTC CASSHSTGRDYGYTF TRBJ1-2 - TRBV5-1 TRBD1
TGTGCCAGCAGCCAAGAGGGGGGGACTGAAGCTTTCTTT CASSQEGGTEAFF TRBJ1-1 - TRBV7-9 -
TGTGCCAGCAGCAAATCCTGGTCTAGCACAGATACGCAGTATTTT CASSKSWSSTDTQYF TRBJ2-3 - TRBV21-1 -
TGCGCCAGCAGTGACAGAGATACGCAGTATTTT CASSDRDTQYF TRBJ2-3 - TRBV10-1 -
TGTGCCAGCAGTGTCACTTCTGGAAACACCATATATTTT CASSVTSGNTIYF TRBJ1-3 - TRBV25-1 -
TGTGCCAGCAGCCGGACCTACAATGAGCAGTTCTTC CASSRTYNEQFF TRBJ2-1 - TRBV27 -
TGTGCCAGCAGCTTTTCGGGATCCGAAGCTTTCTTT CASSFSGSEAFF TRBJ1-1 - TRBV7-9 -
TGTGCCAGCAGCTGGGGGGGCGGTGGAACTAATGAAAAACTGTTTTTT CASSWGGGGTNEKLFF TRBJ1-4 - TRBV28 -
TGTGCCAGCTCACCAACAGGGGGGAGCACTGAAGCTTTCTTT CASSPTGGSTEAFF TRBJ1-1 few TRBV18 TRBD1
TGTGCCAGCAGTTTAAGGGCTACCAGGCAGGGGGTAGGTGAAAAACTGTTTTTT CASSLRATRQGVGEKLFF TRBJ1-4 - TRBV27 TRBD1
TGTGCCGCCCGTACGTCGAGCTCCTACGAGCAGTACTTC CAARTSSSYEQYF TRBJ2-7 - TRBV6-5 -
TGTGCCAGCAGCGGACAGGGGGCGTACGAGCAGTACTTC CASSGQGAYEQYF TRBJ2-7 few TRBV21-1 -
TGTGCCAGCAGTTTAAAGAACACCGGGGAGCTGTTTTTT CASSLKNTGELFF TRBJ2-2 - TRBV12-3/TRBV12-4 -
TGTGCCAGTAGTTACGACGGTAGCTCTGGAAACACCATATATTTT CASSYDGSSGNTIYF TRBJ1-3 - TRBV19 -
TGTGCCAGCTCACCAGTCAGGGGTTATTCTACGTCTTTCTTT CASSPVRGYSTSFF TRBJ1-1 few TRBV18 -
TGTGCCAGCAGACAACTAGCGGAGTCTACCGAGCAGTACTTC CASRQLAESTEQYF TRBJ2-7 - TRBV2 TRBD2
TGCGCCAGCAGCTTGGCAGGGCCAAGCACAGGTCAGCCCCAGCATTTT CASSLAGPSTGQPQHF TRBJ1-5 - TRBV5-1 -
TGTGCCAGCTCACCCCCTGGTCTAGCGAGCACAGATACGCAGTATTTT CASSPPGLASTDTQYF TRBJ2-3 - TRBV18 -
TGTGCCAGCTCACCACAGTCCGGGACAGGGCCTTCACCCCTCCACTTT CASSPQSGTGPSPLHF TRBJ1-6 - TRBV18 TRBD1
TGTGCCAGCAACTCACCAAATCAGCCCCAGCATTTT CASNSPNQPQHF TRBJ1-5 - TRBV6-5 -
TGCGCCAGCAGCTTGGCGCCCGAAGAGACCCAGTACTTC CASSLAPEETQYF TRBJ2-5 - TRBV5-1 -
TGTGCCAGCAGTGACTCCGGCGGGGCTCGGGGCTACACCTTC CASSDSGGARGYTF TRBJ1-2 once TRBV6-4 -
TGTGCCAGCAGCGAGAGCGGGGGGGCTTCCTACGAGCAGTACTTC CASSESGGASYEQYF TRBJ2-7 - TRBV27 TRBD2
TGCGCCAGCAGCCTAGGGACAGGCTACGAGCAGTACTTC CASSLGTGYEQYF TRBJ2-7 - TRBV4-1 TRBD1